This passage covers 26 T cell receptor beta chains from one sample sequenced in a study of blood T cell repertoires in COVID-19. Profiling relied on immunoSEQ multiplex PCR, and the TCRdb table lists in-frame clones only, not all of them. The sample consists of a few hundred thousand clones, roughly 88% of them appearing once. The source material was peripheral blood. Receptors were obtained from a woman in her fifties or sixties with COVID-19, enrolled during active disease.

This clone was observed a few times. The chain couples TRBV3-1 (or the pseudogene TRBV3-2) to TRBJ1-5; 8 bases align to TRBD1. The CDR3 runs to 17 residues. The V segment lost 2 bases and the J segment 4 bases; nucleotides outside the gene matches: 10. Germline CDR1 LGHDT, CDR2 YNNKEL (reference sequence). DNA of the CDR3: TGTGCCAGCAGCCAACCCCGGGACAGGAAGAAAAATCAGCCCCAGCATTTT. Its protein is CASSQPRDRKKNQPQHF.

This clone was counted only a few times. This chain connects TRBV10-3 to TRBJ1-6, with 8 positions matching TRBD1. The CDR3 totals 13 residues. Germline assignment: CDR1 ENHRY and CDR2 SYGVKD. With 8 bases clipped from V and 10 bases from J, the junction kept 7 bases outside the gene matches. CDR3 in DNA: TGTGCCATCGGGACAGGAAAGGAGTCACCCCTCCACTTT. It codes for CAIGTGKESPLHF.

The chain joins TRBV9 to TRBJ1-6; no definite D call. V shed 7 bases and J shed 9 bases, with 17 bases lying between them. CDR3 length: 14 amino acids. Germline V gene sequence: CDR1 SGDLS, CDR2 YYNGEE. As DNA, the CDR3 is TGTGCCAGCGCCCAAATGGAGGCTGGTTCACCCCTCCACTTT. It is translated as CASAQMEAGSPLHF.

The genes are TRBV5-4 and TRBJ1-2; TRBD1 aligns across 9 bases. Germline V gives CDR1 SGHNT, CDR2 YYREEE (reference sequence). The ends lost 4 bases at V and 4 bases at J; junction bases unmatched: 8. The CDR3 length is 15 residues. The CDR3 reads CASSHLQGAGYGYTF. CDR3 in DNA: TGTGCCAGCAGCCATCTACAGGGGGCTGGCTATGGCTACACCTTC.

The sample holds one count of this clone. V and J are TRBV11-2 and TRBJ1-3; no firm D call. The length of the CDR3 is 14 residues. Germline CDR1 is SGHAT and CDR2 is FQNNGV. The ends were cut back, 5 bases at V and 8 bases at J, with 16 bases in the middle. CDR3 sequence: CASSPAPAADTIYF. CDR3 nucleotides: TGTGCCAGCAGCCCCGCCCCAGCGGCGGACACCATATATTTT. Filled out from reference TRBV11-2 and TRBJ1-3, the complete variable domain reads EAGVAQSPRYKIIEKRQSVAFWCNPISGHATLYWYQQILGQGPKLLIQFQNNGVVDDSQLPKDRFSAERLKGVDSTLKIQPAKLEDSAVYLCASSPAPAADTIYFGEGSWLTVV.

The rearrangement uses TRBV27 and TRBJ2-1; TRBD2 matches at 11 bases. Germline V gives CDR1 MNHEY, CDR2 SMNVEV (reference sequence). J lost 5 bases, V lost 3 bases, and 6 bases had no gene match. The CDR3 length is 16 residues. As DNA, the CDR3 is TGTGCCAGCAGTTTGGGGACTAGCGGATACCACAATGAGCAGTTCTTC. Translation: CASSLGTSGYHNEQFF.

This clone came up a few times. The chain joins TRBV10-2 to TRBJ1-5; tentative D call: TRBD1 (5 bases). The CDR3 is 15 residues long. The V gene's germline CDR1 is WSHSY and CDR2 SAAADI. The ends were cut back, 2 bases at V and 0 bases at J, with 8 bases in the middle. CDR3 in DNA: TGCGCCAGCAGTGAGACAGGCGATAGCAATCAGCCCCAGCATTTT. Encoded protein: CASSETGDSNQPQHF.

The chain is built from TRBV18 and TRBJ1-2, with 10 bases that match TRBD1. The J segment lost 8 bases and the V segment lost 3 bases, leaving 12 bases of the junction unmatched. The CDR3 is made up of 16 amino acids. Germline assignment: CDR1 KGHSH and CDR2 LQKENI. The CDR3 region has the DNA TGTGCCAGCTCACCCCTCCGGGACAGGGGAGGGAGAGGCTACACCTTC. Encoded protein: CASSPLRDRGGRGYTF. Full variable domain (missing parts from reference TRBV18 and TRBJ1-2): NAGVMQNPRHLVRRRGQEARLRCSPMKGHSHVYWYRQLPEEGLKFMVYLQKENIIDESGMPKERFSAEFPKEGPSILRIQQVVRGDSAAYFCASSPLRDRGGRGYTFGSGTRLTVV.

DNA for the CDR3: TGTGCCACCAGTGACGGTTTGAACACTGAAGCTTTCTTT. It specifies CATSDGLNTEAFF. The chain has TRBV24-1 and TRBJ1-1; no reliable D call. Germline V gives CDR1 KGHDR, CDR2 SFDVKD. V lost 4 bases and J lost 0, with 5 bases in between. This CDR3 region has 13 residues.

The CDR3 region has the DNA TGTGCCAGCAGCCAATCAAGGACAGGGGGCCTTTGGGAAAAACTGTTTTTT. Its protein product is CASSQSRTGGLWEKLFF. The rearrangement links TRBV4-2 to TRBJ1-4; 11 bases are a match to TRBD1. Per germline, CDR1 LGHNA and CDR2 YNFKEQ. The CDR3 is 17 residues long. Trimming removed 2 bases from V and 8 bases from J; junction bases left unmatched: 10.

The rearrangement joins TRBV7-6 to TRBJ1-4; 9 nucleotides line up with TRBD1. Germline lookup yields CDR1 SGHVS and CDR2 FNYEAQ. V was pared by 1 base and J by 3 bases, with 0 bases of the junction left unmatched. The CDR3 is 15 residues long. The CDR3 spells CASSLGQGANEKLFF. CDR3 sequence (DNA): TGTGCCAGCAGCTTAGGACAGGGGGCTAATGAAAAACTGTTTTTT. The variable domain in full, with the rest retrieved from reference TRBV7-6 and TRBJ1-4, is GAGVSQSPRYKVTKRGQDVALRCDPISGHVSLYWYRQALGQGPEFLTYFNYEAQQDKSGLPNDRFSAERPEGSISTLTIQRTEQRDSAMYRCASSLGQGANEKLFFGSGTQLSVL.

V gene TRBV7-9 combines with J gene TRBJ1-1; D might be TRBD1 (5 bases). CDR1 is SEHNR and CDR2 is FQNEAQ in the germline V gene (reference sequence). V was cut by 4 bases and J by 5 bases, with 14 bases left in between. The CDR3 runs to 14 residues. CDR3 sequence reads: CASSSFQGSTEAFF. The CDR3 bases are TGTGCCAGCAGCTCATTCCAGGGTAGTACTGAAGCTTTCTTT.

This chain joins TRBV5-4 and TRBJ2-1, with TRBD2 as a possible D gene (6 bases). The CDR3 has 16 amino acids. The V gene lost 4 bases and the J gene lost 0 bases, with 14 bases spanning the gap. The germline CDR1 and CDR2 sequences are SGHNT and YYREEE (reference sequence). The DNA for the CDR3 is TGTGCCAGCAGCCATAGGGACGGGAGCTCCTACAATGAGCAGTTCTTC. The encoded protein is CASSHRDGSSYNEQFF.

This clone was counted only a few times. J is TRBJ2-7 and V is TRBV10-3; 7 bases are shared with TRBD1. The CDR3 totals 13 residues. Trimming took 3 bases from V and 5 from J; bases not matched to a gene: 4. Germline V gene sequence: CDR1 ENHRY, CDR2 SYGVKD. CDR3 loop: CAISDAQGNEQYF. The CDR3 DNA is TGTGCCATCAGTGATGCACAGGGGAACGAGCAGTACTTC.

The V call is TRBV7-9, the J call TRBJ2-3; possible D gene TRBD2, 5 bases. Germline loops: CDR1 SEHNR, CDR2 FQNEAQ (reference sequence). V was pared by 7 bases and J by 14 bases, with 25 bases between. The CDR3 is 14 amino acids. CDR3 amino acids: CASKGTEENLRWYF. The CDR3 DNA is TGTGCCAGCAAGGGAACGGAGGAAAACTTAAGGTGGTATTTT.

The count of this clone is one. V gene TRBV12-3 or TRBV12-4 combines with J gene TRBJ2-2, with D unclear. Trimming took 4 bases from V and 6 from J, leaving 9 bases between them. This CDR3 has 13 amino acids. Written as DNA, the CDR3 is TGTGCCAGCAGTTCGGGTTCGGCCGGGGAGCTGTTTTTT. The encoded protein is CASSSGSAGELFF.

The chain links TRBV3-1 (or the pseudogene TRBV3-2) to TRBJ1-1; 8 positions match TRBD1. This CDR3 spans 15 amino acids. J was trimmed by 6 bases and V by 1 base; bases with no gene match: 7. CDR1 is LGHDT, CDR2 YNNKEL, per germline (reference sequence). The CDR3: CASSQGGQGRPEAFF. CDR3 DNA sequence: TGTGCCAGCAGCCAAGGCGGACAGGGTAGACCTGAAGCTTTCTTT.

The V call is TRBV4-2, the J call TRBJ2-3, with 10 nucleotides matching TRBD2. The CDR3 runs 17 residues. Germline assignment: CDR1 LGHNA and CDR2 YNFKEQ. Trimming at V came to 1 base and at J to 2 bases, leaving 6 bases not matched to a gene. The DNA of the CDR3 is TGTGCCAGCAGCCAAGTGGGAGCGGGGGGGATCACAGATACGCAGTATTTT. Translated, it gives CASSQVGAGGITDTQYF.

This clone showed up just a few times. The chain employs TRBV12-3 or TRBV12-4 and TRBJ2-1; D unclear. Deletions cut 7 bases from V and 6 bases from J, with 10 bases between. The CDR3 length is 12 residues. CDR3 nucleotides: TGTGCCAGCACCGCGCTTTCCAATGAGCAGTTCTTC. It yields the protein CASTALSNEQFF.

This rearrangement joins TRBV7-9 to TRBJ2-2; a weak D match, TRBD1 (5 bases). Between the trimmed V and J ends, which lost 4 bases and 0 bases, there was a span of 12 bases. Looked up from germline, CDR1 is SEHNR and CDR2 is FQNEAQ (reference sequence). This CDR3 has 16 residues. The CDR3 DNA sequence: TGTGCCAGCAGCTCGACTCTAGGGGCGAACACCGGGGAGCTGTTTTTT. Its protein is CASSSTLGANTGELFF.

The chain is built from TRBV19 and TRBJ2-7, with TRBD2 matching 7 bases. The CDR3 loop spans 13 amino acids. V was clipped by 7 bases and J by 6 bases; unmatched bases: 9. Germline CDR1 is LNHDA and CDR2 is SQIVND (reference sequence). CDR3 sequence: CASKPSGGGEQYF. The CDR3 DNA reads as TGTGCCAGTAAGCCTAGCGGCGGAGGCGAGCAGTACTTC.

The chain recombines TRBV7-2 with TRBJ1-3; D call uncertain. V was pared by 2 bases and J by 4 bases, with 9 bases between. The germline V gene has CDR1 SGHTA and CDR2 FQGNSA. This CDR3 has 14 residues. The CDR3 bases are TGTGCCAGCAGCTTACGAGCCGTAGGAAACACCATATATTTT. Translating it yields CASSLRAVGNTIYF.

The genes are TRBV20-1 and TRBJ1-1, with a tentative D call TRBD1 (6 bases). Germline lookup yields CDR1 DFQATT and CDR2 SNEGSKA (reference sequence). The CDR3 spans 11 residues. CDR3 in DNA: TGCAGCCCCCCAGGGGTCACTGAAGCTTTCTTT. It specifies CSPPGVTEAFF.

The chain couples TRBV9 to TRBJ2-7, with 8 bases lining up with TRBD2. Germline-derived CDR1 and CDR2 are SGDLS and YYNGEE. The junction had 3 bases not matched to a gene; V was cut back by 3 bases and J by 1 base. The CDR3 extends over 14 amino acids. The DNA of the CDR3 is TGTGCCAGCAGCGCCGGACTAGCATCCTACGAGCAGTACTTC. This sequence encodes CASSAGLASYEQYF.

The chain has TRBV5-4 and TRBJ1-1, with a weak D call TRBD1 (6 bases). CDR1 and CDR2 (germline): SGHNT, YYREEE (reference sequence). CDR3 length equals 14 residues. V was clipped by 4 bases and J by 5 bases, with 15 bases between them. The CDR3, as DNA: TGTGCCAGCAGCCGCGGACAGCCAGAGACTGAAGCTTTCTTT. It codes for CASSRGQPETEAFF.

This sequence joins TRBV5-1 and TRBJ2-7; 8 positions agree with TRBD2. The CDR3 sequence is 15 residues long. Trimming took 4 bases from V and 9 from J; bases not matched to a gene: 15. The germline gives CDR1 SGHRS, CDR2 YFSETQ. CDR3 loop: CASSPLRLAGGGQYF. As DNA, the CDR3 is TGCGCCAGCAGCCCCCTGAGGTTGGCCGGGGGGGGGCAGTACTTC.